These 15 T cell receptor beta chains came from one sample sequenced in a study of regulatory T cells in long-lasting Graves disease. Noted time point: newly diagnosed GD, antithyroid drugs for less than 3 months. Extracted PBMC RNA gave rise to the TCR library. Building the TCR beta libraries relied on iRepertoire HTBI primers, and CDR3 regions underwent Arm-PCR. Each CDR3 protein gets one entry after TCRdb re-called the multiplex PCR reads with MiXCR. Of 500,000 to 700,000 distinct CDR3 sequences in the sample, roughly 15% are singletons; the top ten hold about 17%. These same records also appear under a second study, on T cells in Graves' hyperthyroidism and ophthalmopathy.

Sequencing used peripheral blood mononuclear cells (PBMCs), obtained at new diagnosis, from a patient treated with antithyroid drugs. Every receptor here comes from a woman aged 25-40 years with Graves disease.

The CDR3 DNA follows: TGTGCCAGTAGCAAATCGACAGTAGGACAAAAACTGTTTTTT. As protein: CASSKSTVGQKLFF. The V gene is TRBV19, the J gene TRBJ1-4; possible D gene TRBD1, 5 bases. Germline CDR1 LNHDA, CDR2 SQIVND (reference sequence). The CDR3 consists of 14 residues. V dropped 6 bases and J dropped 9 bases, with 17 bases sitting between them.

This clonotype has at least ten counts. CDR3 protein: CASSPLGQGGGFF. CDR3 bases: TGCGCCAGCAGCCCGCTCGGACAGGGTGGTGGTTTCTTT. The chain couples TRBV4-1 to TRBJ1-1; 8 nucleotides line up with TRBD1. The CDR3 is 13 amino acids. The ends lost 4 bases at V and 13 bases at J; junction bases unmatched: 11. Germline V gene data show CDR1 as MGHRA and CDR2 as YSYEKL.

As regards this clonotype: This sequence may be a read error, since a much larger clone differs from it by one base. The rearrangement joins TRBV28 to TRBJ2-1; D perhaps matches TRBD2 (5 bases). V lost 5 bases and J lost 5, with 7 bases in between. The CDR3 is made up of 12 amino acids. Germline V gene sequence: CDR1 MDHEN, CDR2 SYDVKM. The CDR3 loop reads CASSTRDNEQFF. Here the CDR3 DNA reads TGTGCCAGCAGTACTAGGGACAATGAGCAGTTCTTC.

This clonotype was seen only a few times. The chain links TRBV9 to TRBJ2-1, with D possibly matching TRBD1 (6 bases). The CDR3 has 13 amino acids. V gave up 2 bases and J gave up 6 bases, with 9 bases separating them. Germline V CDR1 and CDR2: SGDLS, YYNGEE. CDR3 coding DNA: TGTGCCAGCAGCGTCCGGGACACCAATGAGCAGTTCTTC. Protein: CASSVRDTNEQFF.

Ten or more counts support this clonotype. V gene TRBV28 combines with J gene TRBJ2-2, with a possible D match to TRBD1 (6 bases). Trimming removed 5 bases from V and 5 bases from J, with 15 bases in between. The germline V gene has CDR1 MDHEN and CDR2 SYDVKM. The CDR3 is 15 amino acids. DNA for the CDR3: TGTGCCAGCAGTCTGTACAGGGCGGGTACCGGGGAGCTGTTTTTT. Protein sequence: CASSLYRAGTGELFF.

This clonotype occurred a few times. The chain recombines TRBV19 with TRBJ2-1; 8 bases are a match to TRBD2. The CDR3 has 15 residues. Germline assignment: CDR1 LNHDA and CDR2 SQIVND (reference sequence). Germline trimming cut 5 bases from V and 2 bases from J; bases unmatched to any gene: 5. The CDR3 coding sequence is TGTGCCAGTAGTTATAGCGGGAACCCCTACAATGAGCAGTTCTTC. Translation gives CASSYSGNPYNEQFF.

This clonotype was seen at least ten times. The chain's CDR3 is CASSRRLAGSTDTQYF. DNA of the CDR3: TGTGCCAGCAGCCGCCGACTAGCGGGTAGCACAGATACGCAGTATTTT. The rearrangement links TRBV7-2 to TRBJ2-3; TRBD2 matches 10 bases. Looked up from germline, CDR1 is SGHTA and CDR2 is FQGNSA. This CDR3 has 16 amino acids. Losses at the gene ends were 5 bases for V and 0 bases for J; bases not matched to a gene: 5.

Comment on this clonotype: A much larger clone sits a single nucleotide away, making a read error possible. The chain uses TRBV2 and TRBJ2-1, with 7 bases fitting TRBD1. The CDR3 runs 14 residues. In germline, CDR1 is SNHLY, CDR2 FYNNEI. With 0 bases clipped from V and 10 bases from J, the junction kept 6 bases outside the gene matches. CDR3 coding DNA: TGTGCCAGCAGTGAAGCGGGACAGAAATACGAGCAGTTCTTC. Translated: CASSEAGQKYEQFF.

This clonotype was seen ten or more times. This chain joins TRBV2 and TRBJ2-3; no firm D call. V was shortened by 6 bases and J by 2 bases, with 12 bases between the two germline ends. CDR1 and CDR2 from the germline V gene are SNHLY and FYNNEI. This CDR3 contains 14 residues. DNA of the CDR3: TGTGCCAGCAGGGACGGAGCTCACACAGATACGCAGTATTTT. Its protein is CASRDGAHTDTQYF.

CDR3 nucleotides: TGTGCCAGCAGCCCACAGGGGGCTGGCAATCAGCCCCAGCATTTT. Translation gives CASSPQGAGNQPQHF. The chain carries TRBV7-9 and TRBJ1-5; TRBD1 matches 9 bases. Germline lookup yields CDR1 SEHNR and CDR2 FQNEAQ (reference sequence). The CDR3 consists of 15 residues. V trimming: 5 bases; J trimming: 2 bases; junction bases outside the gene matches: 4.

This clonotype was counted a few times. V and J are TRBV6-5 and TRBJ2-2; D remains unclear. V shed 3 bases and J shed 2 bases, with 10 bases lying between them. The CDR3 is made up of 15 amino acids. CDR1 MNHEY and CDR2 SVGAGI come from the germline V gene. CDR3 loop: CASSYRASNTGELFF. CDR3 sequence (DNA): TGTGCCAGCAGTTATCGGGCCTCTAACACCGGGGAGCTGTTTTTT.

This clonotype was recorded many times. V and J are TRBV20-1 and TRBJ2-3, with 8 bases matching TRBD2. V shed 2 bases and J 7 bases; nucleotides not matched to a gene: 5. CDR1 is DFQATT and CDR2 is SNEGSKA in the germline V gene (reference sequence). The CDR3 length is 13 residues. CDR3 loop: CSARLPGGNTQYF. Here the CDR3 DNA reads TGCAGTGCTAGATTACCGGGAGGGAATACGCAGTATTTT.

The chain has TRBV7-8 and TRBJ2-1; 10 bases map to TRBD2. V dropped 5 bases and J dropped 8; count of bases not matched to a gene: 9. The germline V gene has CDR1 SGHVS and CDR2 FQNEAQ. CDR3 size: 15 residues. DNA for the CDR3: TGTGCCAGCAGCCCCCCTAGCGGGAGTGTCGATGAGCAGTTCTTC. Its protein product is CASSPPSGSVDEQFF.

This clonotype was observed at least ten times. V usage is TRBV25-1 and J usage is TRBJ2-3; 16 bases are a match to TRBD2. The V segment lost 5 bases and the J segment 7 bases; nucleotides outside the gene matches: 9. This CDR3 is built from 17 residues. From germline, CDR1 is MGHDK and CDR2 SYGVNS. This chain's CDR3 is CASSLAGTSGRANTQYF. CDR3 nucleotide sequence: TGTGCCAGCAGTCTCGCAGGGACTAGCGGGAGGGCCAATACGCAGTATTTT.

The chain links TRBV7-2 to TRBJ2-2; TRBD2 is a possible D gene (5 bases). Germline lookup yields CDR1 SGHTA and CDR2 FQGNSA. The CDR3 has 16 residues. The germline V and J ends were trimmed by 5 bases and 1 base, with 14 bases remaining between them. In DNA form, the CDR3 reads TGTGCCAGCAGCCCCGAGGGCGAATGGAACACCGGGGAGCTGTTTTTT. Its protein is CASSPEGEWNTGELFF.